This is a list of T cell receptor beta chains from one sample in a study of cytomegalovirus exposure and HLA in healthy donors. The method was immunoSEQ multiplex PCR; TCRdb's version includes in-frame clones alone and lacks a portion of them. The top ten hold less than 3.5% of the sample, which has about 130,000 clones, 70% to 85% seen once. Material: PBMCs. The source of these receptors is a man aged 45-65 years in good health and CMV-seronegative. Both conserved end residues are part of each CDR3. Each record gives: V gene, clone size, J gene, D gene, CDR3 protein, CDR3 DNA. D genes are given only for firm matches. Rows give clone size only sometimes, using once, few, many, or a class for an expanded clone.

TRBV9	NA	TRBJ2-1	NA	CASSVEVGVTYNEQFF	TGTGCCAGCAGCGTCGAGGTGGGAGTTACTTACAATGAGCAGTTCTTC
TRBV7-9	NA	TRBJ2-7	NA	CASSQQGNEQYF	TGTGCCAGCAGCCAACAGGGCAATGAGCAGTACTTC
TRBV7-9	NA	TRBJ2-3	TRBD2	CASSLVLRLAVTDTQYF	TGTGCCAGCAGCTTAGTTTTGAGACTAGCGGTCACAGATACGCAGTATTTT
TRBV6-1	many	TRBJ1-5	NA	CASSRTGQNNQPQHF	TGTGCCAGCAGTCGAACTGGACAGAACAATCAGCCCCAGCATTTT
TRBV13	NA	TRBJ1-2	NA	CASSGKRPLGYTF	TGTGCCAGCAGCGGAAAGCGCCCTCTTGGCTACACCTTC
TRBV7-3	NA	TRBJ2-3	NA	CASSSLGGASTDTQYF	TGTGCCAGCAGCTCCCTGGGGGGGGCCAGCACAGATACGCAGTATTTT
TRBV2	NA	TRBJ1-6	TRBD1	CASSGTGGDGPLHF	TGTGCCAGCAGTGGGACAGGGGGAGATGGTCCCCTCCACTTT
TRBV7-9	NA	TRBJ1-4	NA	CASSQNLSGEKLFF	TGTGCCAGCAGCCAAAATCTAAGCGGTGAAAAACTGTTTTTT
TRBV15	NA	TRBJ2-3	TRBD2	CATSRAPTSGGADTQYF	TGTGCCACCAGCAGAGCGCCGACTAGCGGGGGAGCAGATACGCAGTATTTT
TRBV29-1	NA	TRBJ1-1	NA	CSTITWSGSPFF	TGCAGCACCATAACATGGTCAGGCAGTCCTTTCTTT
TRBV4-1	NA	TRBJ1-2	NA	CASSLPRDTKTANYGYTF	TGCGCCAGCAGCCTACCACGGGACACAAAAACAGCTAACTATGGCTACACCTTC
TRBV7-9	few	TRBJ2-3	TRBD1	CASSSGQPSTDTQYF	TGTGCCAGCAGCTCGGGACAGCCTAGCACAGATACGCAGTATTTT
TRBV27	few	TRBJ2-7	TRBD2	CASSSLAGGLYEQYF	TGTGCCAGCAGTTCACTAGCGGGGGGGCTCTACGAGCAGTACTTC
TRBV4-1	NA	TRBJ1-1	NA	CASSQAVANTEAFF	TGCGCCAGCAGCCAAGCAGTAGCGAACACTGAAGCTTTCTTT
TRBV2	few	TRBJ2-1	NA	CASYGYNEQFF	TGTGCCAGCTACGGCTACAATGAGCAGTTCTTC
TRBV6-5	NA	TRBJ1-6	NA	CASSGQAVKNSPLHF	TGTGCCAGCAGTGGGCAGGCTGTGAAGAATTCACCCCTCCACTTT
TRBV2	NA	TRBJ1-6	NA	CASSVAGLSSYNSPLHF	TGTGCCAGCAGTGTGGCTGGTCTCAGCTCCTATAATTCACCCCTCCACTTT
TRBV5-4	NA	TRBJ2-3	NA	CASSSRGAGDTQYF	TGTGCCAGCAGCTCACGCGGGGCCGGAGATACGCAGTATTTT
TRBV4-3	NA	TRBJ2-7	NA	CASSLNRASYEQYF	TGCGCCAGCAGCCTTAACAGGGCTTCCTACGAGCAGTACTTC
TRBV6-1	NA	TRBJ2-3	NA	CASSGKERRDTQYF	TGTGCCAGCAGTGGCAAGGAGCGGAGGGATACGCAGTATTTT
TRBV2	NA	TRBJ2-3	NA	CASSEAMGGSTDTQYF	TGTGCCAGCAGTGAAGCAATGGGGGGTAGCACAGATACGCAGTATTTT
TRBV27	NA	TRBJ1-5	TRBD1	CASSRRQGGRNQPQHF	TGTGCCAGCAGCCGGAGACAGGGAGGCCGTAATCAGCCCCAGCATTTT
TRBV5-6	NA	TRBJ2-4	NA	CASSWGDSRIQYF	TGTGCCAGCAGCTGGGGTGACAGTCGCATTCAGTACTTC
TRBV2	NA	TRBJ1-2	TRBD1	CASSRTGAAGYTF	TGTGCCAGCAGCCGGACAGGGGCGGCTGGCTACACCTTC
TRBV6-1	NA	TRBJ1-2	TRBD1	CASSEVDRGTDGYTF	TGTGCCAGCAGTGAAGTGGACAGGGGGACGGATGGCTACACCTTC
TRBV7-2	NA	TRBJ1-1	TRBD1	CASSPGTANTEAFF	TGTGCCAGCAGCCCCGGGACAGCTAACACTGAAGCTTTCTTT
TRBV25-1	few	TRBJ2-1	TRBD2	CASSGGVEQFF	TGTGCCAGCAGCGGGGGGGTTGAGCAGTTCTTC
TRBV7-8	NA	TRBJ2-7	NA	CASLRWGVGEQYF	TGTGCCAGCCTCCGCTGGGGGGTCGGCGAGCAGTACTTC
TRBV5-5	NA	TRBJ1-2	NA	CASSLAGTNYGYTF	TGTGCCAGCAGCTTGGCAGGTACTAACTATGGCTACACCTTC
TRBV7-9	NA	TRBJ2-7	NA	CASSLRLIGGSYEQYF	TGTGCCAGCAGCTTAAGATTGATCGGGGGCTCCTACGAGCAGTACTTC
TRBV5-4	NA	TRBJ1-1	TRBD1	CASSSNRGRNTEAFF	TGTGCCAGCAGCTCAAACAGGGGCCGGAACACTGAAGCTTTCTTT
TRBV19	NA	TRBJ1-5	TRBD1	CASSPTGGNQPQHF	TGTGCCAGTAGTCCAACAGGGGGCAATCAGCCCCAGCATTTT
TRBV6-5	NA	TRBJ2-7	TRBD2	CASGTSGAASYEQYF	TGTGCCAGCGGGACTAGCGGGGCCGCCTCCTACGAGCAGTACTTC
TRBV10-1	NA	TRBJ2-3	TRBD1	CASGQGGEDTQYF	TGCGCCAGTGGACAGGGGGGTGAAGATACGCAGTATTTT
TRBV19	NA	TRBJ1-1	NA	CASKLGGNTEAFF	TGTGCCAGTAAATTGGGGGGGAACACTGAAGCTTTCTTT
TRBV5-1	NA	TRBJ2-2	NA	CASSFQTGPWDTGELFF	TGCGCCAGCAGCTTCCAGACAGGCCCCTGGGACACCGGGGAGCTGTTTTTT
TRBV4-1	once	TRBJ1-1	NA	CASSQGSFRNSEAFF	TGCGCCAGCAGCCAAGGGTCCTTCCGGAACAGTGAAGCTTTCTTT
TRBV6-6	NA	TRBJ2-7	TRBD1	CASSYSQDRGKQYF	TGTGCCAGCAGTTACTCCCAGGACAGGGGGAAGCAGTACTTC
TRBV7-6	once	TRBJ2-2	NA	CASSLAVLGVDTGELFF	TGTGCCAGCAGCTTAGCCGTGCTGGGAGTCGACACCGGGGAGCTGTTTTTT
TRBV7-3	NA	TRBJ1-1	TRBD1	CASSPSGGGTEAFF	TGTGCCAGCAGCCCCTCAGGGGGCGGAACTGAAGCTTTCTTT
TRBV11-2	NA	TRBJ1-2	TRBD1	CASSSINRGVNYGYTF	TGTGCCAGCAGCTCTATAAACAGGGGAGTTAACTATGGCTACACCTTC
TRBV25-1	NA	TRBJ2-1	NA	CASSWATYNEQFF	TGTGCCAGCAGTTGGGCCACCTACAATGAGCAGTTCTTC
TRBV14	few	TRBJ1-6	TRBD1	CASSQDRDRLILYNSPLHF	TGTGCCAGCAGCCAAGACCGGGACAGGCTAATTCTCTATAATTCACCCCTCCACTTT
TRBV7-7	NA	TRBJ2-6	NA	CASSPLTHYSGANVLTF	TGTGCTAGCAGCCCACTGACGCACTACTCTGGGGCCAACGTCCTGACTTTC
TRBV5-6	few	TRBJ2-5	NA	CASSFPGIQETQYF	TGTGCCAGCAGCTTTCCGGGGATTCAAGAGACCCAGTACTTC
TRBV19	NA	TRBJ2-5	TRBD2	CASSIVASGGGRETQYF	TGTGCCAGTAGTATCGTCGCTAGCGGGGGAGGTCGAGAGACCCAGTACTTC
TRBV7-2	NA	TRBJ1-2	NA	CASSLGLSAYGYTF	TGTGCCAGCAGCTTAGGACTTAGCGCCTATGGCTACACCTTC
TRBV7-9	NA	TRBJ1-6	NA	CASRHISGTEDSPLHF	TGTGCCAGCAGGCACATAAGCGGGACCGAGGACTCACCCCTCCACTTT
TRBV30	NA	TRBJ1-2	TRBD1	CAWSTDRDYGYTF	TGTGCCTGGAGTACTGACAGGGATTATGGCTACACCTTC
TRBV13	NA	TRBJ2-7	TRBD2	CASSLRGRPYEQYF	TGTGCCAGCAGCTTGCGGGGGAGGCCGTACGAGCAGTACTTC
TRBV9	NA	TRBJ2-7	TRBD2	CASSVSGVSHEQYF	TGTGCCAGCAGCGTAAGCGGGGTGTCCCACGAGCAGTACTTC
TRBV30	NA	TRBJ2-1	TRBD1	CTWSWQGAYNEQFF	TGTACCTGGAGTTGGCAGGGGGCCTACAATGAGCAGTTCTTC
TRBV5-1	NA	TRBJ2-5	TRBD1	CASMRTGTETQYF	TGCGCCAGCATGAGGACAGGAACAGAGACCCAGTACTTC
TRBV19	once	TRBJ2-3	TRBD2	CASSIIGTSGGTDTQYF	TGTGCCAGTAGCATTATCGGGACTAGCGGGGGTACAGATACGCAGTATTTT
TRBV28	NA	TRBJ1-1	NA	CASSTPRMAFF	TGTGCCAGCAGTACTCCCCGTATGGCTTTCTTT
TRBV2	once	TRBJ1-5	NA	CASSERGHQPQHF	TGTGCCAGCAGTGAAAGGGGTCACCAGCCCCAGCATTTT
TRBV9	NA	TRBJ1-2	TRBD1	CASSVATGQGENYGYTF	TGTGCCAGCAGCGTAGCTACGGGACAGGGGGAAAACTATGGCTACACCTTC
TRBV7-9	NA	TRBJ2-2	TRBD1	CASSFMPGTGTGELFF	TGTGCCAGCAGCTTCATGCCCGGGACAGGGACCGGGGAGCTGTTTTTT
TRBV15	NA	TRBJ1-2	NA	CATSRDRRVSGYGYTF	TGTGCCACCAGCAGAGATCGCAGGGTTTCTGGCTATGGCTACACCTTC
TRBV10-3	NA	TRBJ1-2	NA	CAITQQGPFDGYTF	TGTGCCATCACCCAACAGGGTCCCTTTGATGGCTACACCTTC